Each of the 27 T cell receptor beta chains below was sequenced from the same sample in a study of CD8+CD57+ T cells in acquired aplastic anemia. CDR3 and TCR beta VDJ profiling relied on genomic DNA as the template. Via MiXCR, TCRdb re-called the reads, giving one row per CDR3 protein. The sample has under 200,000 distinct CDR3 sequences, 55% to 70% seen once. Sequencing was done on a sample of sorted CD4+, CD8+, or CD8+CD57+ T cells (not recorded which) from PBMCs. All receptors derive from a human donor with severe aplastic anemia or a healthy control (not recorded which).

Regarding this clonotype: Mismatch with germline at one junction end may stem from a read error. As DNA, the CDR3 is TGTGCCACCAATAGGGAGGGAACCGGGGAGCTGTTTTTT. Translation gives CATNREGTGELFF. J is TRBJ2-2 and V is TRBV5-1, with 7 bases aligning to TRBD2. The CDR3 length is 13 residues. Germline lookup yields CDR1 SGHRS and CDR2 YFSETQ.

This clonotype occurred a few times. The rearrangement links TRBV24-1 to TRBJ2-6, with 8 bases lining up with TRBD1. Looked up from germline, CDR1 is KGHDR and CDR2 is SFDVKD. The CDR3 covers 16 residues. V shed 7 bases, J shed 4 bases, and the junction held 8 bases outside the gene matches. In DNA form, the CDR3 reads TGTGCCACCAGCATGGACAGGGACTCAGGGGCCAACGTCCTGACTTTC. It yields the protein CATSMDRDSGANVLTF.

The sample holds a few counts of this clonotype. The chain employs TRBV10-3 and TRBJ2-5; D possibly corresponds to TRBD2 (6 bases). Between the trimmed V and J ends, which lost 6 bases and 7 bases, there was a span of 18 bases. Germline V lookup: CDR1 ENHRY, CDR2 SYGVKD. The CDR3 totals 14 residues. CDR3 bases: TGTGCCATCAGCCCAGGGCGGGACGGTGGGACCCAGTACTTC. As protein: CAISPGRDGGTQYF.

The chain uses TRBV7-2 and TRBJ1-2; D possibly corresponds to TRBD1 (6 bases). CDR3 length: 15 residues. Germline CDR1 reads SGHTA; CDR2 reads FQGNSA. V was clipped by 8 bases and J by 4 bases, with 20 bases between them. The CDR3 is CASSNAGALGYGYTF. DNA of the CDR3: TGTGCCAGCTCGAACGCGGGGGCACTGGGCTATGGCTACACCTTC.

This clonotype occurred many times. The chain recombines TRBV20-1 with TRBJ2-7, with D unclear. The V gene lost 1 base and the J gene lost 6 bases, with 19 bases spanning the gap. The CDR3 is made up of 15 amino acids. CDR1 is DFQATT and CDR2 is SNEGSKA in the germline V gene (reference sequence). The CDR3 here is CSARATDRPTGEQYV. The CDR3 DNA sequence: TGCAGTGCTAGAGCAACGGACCGACCTACCGGCGAGCAGTACGTC.

The chain is built from TRBV7-6 and TRBJ2-3, with 13 bases aligning to TRBD2. Trimming cost V 3 bases and J 2 bases; bases outside gene matches: 8. Germline CDR1 is SGHVS and CDR2 is FNYEAQ. This CDR3 spans 18 amino acids. Written as DNA, the CDR3 is TGTGCCAGCAGCTTGGTCCTACTAGCGGGGGGGTCCACAGATACGCAGTATTTT. As protein: CASSLVLLAGGSTDTQYF.

This clonotype was detected a few times. The V gene is TRBV10-3, the J gene TRBJ2-6; no firm D call. The germline CDR1 and CDR2 sequences are ENHRY and SYGVKD. The V and J ends lost 0 bases and 0 bases respectively, with 15 bases between them. The CDR3 length is 19 residues. In DNA, the CDR3 is TGTGCCATCAGTGAGTCGATACATGGCCGGAGCTCTGGGGCCAACGTCCTGACTTTC. Amino acid sequence: CAISESIHGRSSGANVLTF.

This chain joins TRBV12-3 or TRBV12-4 and TRBJ1-1, with D possibly TRBD1 on 5 matching bases. V lost 6 bases and J 0 bases, leaving 11 bases between the germline ends. The CDR3 spans 14 residues. The CDR3 DNA sequence: TGTGCCAGCAGCCGACAGACCATGAACACTGAAGCTTTCTTT. It translates to CASSRQTMNTEAFF.

The V and J genes are TRBV9 and TRBJ2-7; 7 bases align to TRBD1. Germline loops: CDR1 SGDLS, CDR2 YYNGEE. The CDR3 is 14 amino acids. Trimming at V came to 4 bases and at J to 6 bases, leaving 10 bases not matched to a gene. CDR3 nucleotide sequence: TGTGCCAGCAGCCCCCGACAGGGTGGTCCCGAGCAGTACTTC. Amino acid sequence: CASSPRQGGPEQYF.

The chain links TRBV7-7 to TRBJ1-3; D is undetermined. Trimming left V 8 bases short and J 0 bases short, with 8 bases between. The CDR3 has 13 residues. Germline V gene lookup returns CDR1 SSHAT and CDR2 FNYEAQ (reference sequence). The CDR3 loop is CASAANSGNTIYF. The CDR3 nucleotides read TGTGCCAGCGCAGCAAACTCTGGAAACACCATATATTTT. Filled out from reference TRBV7-7 and TRBJ1-3, the complete variable domain reads GAGVSQSPRYKVTKRGQDVTLRCDPISSHATLYWYQQALGQGPEFLTYFNYEAQPDKSGLPSDRFSAERPEGSISTLTIQRTEQRDSAMYRCASAANSGNTIYFGEGSWLTVV.

This clonotype was found many times. The V gene is TRBV7-9, the J gene TRBJ2-6; D call uncertain. V lost 2 bases and J lost 0, with 23 bases in between. The germline V gene encodes CDR1 SEHNR and CDR2 FQNEAQ (reference sequence). The CDR3 consists of 21 residues. CDR3 DNA sequence: TGTGCCAGCAGCTTACACGATGGCTTGTCACCCACCCACTCTGGGGCCAACGTCCTGACTTTC. This encodes CASSLHDGLSPTHSGANVLTF.

V is TRBV5-1 and J is TRBJ2-2, with D perhaps TRBD1 (5 bases). Per the germline V gene, CDR1 is SGHRS and CDR2 is YFSETQ. This CDR3 has 16 residues. V was shortened by 3 bases and J by 5 bases, with 17 bases between the two germline ends. CDR3 nucleotide sequence: TGCGCCAGCAGCTCGCTGGGGCAGGGATCGACCGGGGAGCTGTTTTTT. This translates into CASSSLGQGSTGELFF.

The chain combines TRBV20-1 with TRBJ1-5; a possible D gene is TRBD1 (5 bases). CDR1 and CDR2 from the germline V gene are DFQATT and SNEGSKA (reference sequence). Between the trimmed V and J ends, which lost 6 bases and 0 bases, there was a span of 15 bases. The CDR3 runs to 15 residues. The CDR3 protein is CSASTGGYSNQPQHF. The CDR3 coding sequence is TGCAGTGCCTCAACGGGGGGGTATAGCAATCAGCCCCAGCATTTT.

This clonotype was picked up a small number of times. A much larger clone is a single base away; this may be a read error. The conserved final phenylalanine or tryptophan is absent from the CDR3, which likely points to a read error. The CDR3 region is CASSFWRTVYNEQFS. CDR3 coding DNA: TGTGCCAGCAGCTTCTGGCGGACAGTATACAATGAGCAGTTCTCC. This chain links TRBV5-5 with TRBJ2-1; TRBD1 might be the D (6 bases). This CDR3 is 15 amino acids long. CDR1 is SGHKS, CDR2 YYEKEE, per germline (reference sequence). Trimming shortened V by 2 bases and J by 4 bases, and 13 bases separated the two germline ends.

This chain joins TRBV20-1 and TRBJ1-1, with D uncertain. V lost 2 bases and J lost 3, with 16 bases in between. Germline CDR1 is DFQATT and CDR2 is SNEGSKA (reference sequence). The CDR3 totals 15 residues. The CDR3 region is CSARSENAADTEAFF. The CDR3 bases are TGCAGTGCTAGATCGGAGAATGCGGCCGACACTGAAGCTTTCTTT.

With respect to this clonotype: A much larger clone lies one base from this, so it may be a read error. The chain links TRBV13 to TRBJ1-2; the match to TRBD1 covers 8 bases. CDR1 is PRHDT and CDR2 is FYEKMQ in the germline V gene (reference sequence). The CDR3 covers 14 residues. In nucleotides, the CDR3 is TGTGCCGGCAGCTCGGACAGGGCTAGCTATGGCTACACCTTC. This codes for CAGSSDRASYGYTF.

This clonotype was recorded many times. V usage is TRBV19 and J usage is TRBJ2-2; possible D gene TRBD1, 5 bases. The V end was cut by 7 bases, the J end by 6 bases, with 6 bases between. This CDR3 contains 11 residues. CDR1 and CDR2 from the germline V gene are LNHDA and SQIVND (reference sequence). This CDR3 reads CASKTAGELFF. CDR3 nucleotide sequence: TGTGCCAGTAAGACAGCCGGGGAGCTGTTTTTT. The full variable domain, completed using reference TRBV19 and TRBJ2-2, is DGGITQSPKYLFRKEGQNVTLSCEQNLNHDAMYWYRQDPGQGLRLIYYSQIVNDFQKGDIAEGYSVSREKKESFPLTVTSAQKNPTAFYLCASKTAGELFFGEGSRLTVL.

The chain carries TRBV2 and TRBJ1-6; the D is unclear. The CDR3 runs 14 residues. Germline V lookup: CDR1 SNHLY, CDR2 FYNNEI. The V gene lost 7 bases and the J gene lost 9 bases, with 16 bases spanning the gap. The CDR3 spells CASTLAGNGSPLHF. The CDR3 nucleotides read TGTGCCAGCACCCTGGCGGGGAATGGTTCACCCCTCCACTTT.

J is TRBJ2-6 and V is TRBV7-8; possibly TRBD1 for D (6 bases). V lost 6 bases and J lost 3, with 27 bases in between. CDR3 length: 20 residues. Germline values: CDR1 SGHVS, CDR2 FQNEAQ. The CDR3 loop is CASRQGQSPSPSHGANVLTF. The CDR3 DNA reads TGTGCCAGCAGGCAGGGGCAGTCCCCCTCTCCCAGCCATGGGGCCAACGTCCTGACTTTC.

This clonotype showed up just once. The rearrangement joins TRBV10-3 to TRBJ2-3; TRBD2 matches 8 bases. This CDR3 contains 16 residues. Germline assignment: CDR1 ENHRY and CDR2 SYGVKD. Trimming at V came to 2 bases and at J to 5 bases, leaving 9 bases not matched to a gene. The CDR3 loop reads CAISEGSGRTGDTQYF. CDR3 nucleotide sequence: TGTGCCATCAGTGAGGGAAGCGGGAGAACTGGAGATACGCAGTATTTT.

The CDR3 sequence is CSVAGWDTEAFF. DNA for the CDR3: TGCAGCGTAGCCGGATGGGACACTGAAGCTTTCTTT. The chain links TRBV29-1 to TRBJ1-1; D is unresolved. Between the trimmed V and J ends, which lost 6 bases and 3 bases, there was a span of 11 bases. Germline lookup yields CDR1 SQVTM and CDR2 ANQGSEA. The CDR3 sequence is 12 residues long.

The chain combines TRBV20-1 with TRBJ2-3; maybe TRBD2 (7 bases). Deletions cut 4 bases from V and 0 bases from J, with 17 bases between. CDR1 DFQATT and CDR2 SNEGSKA come from the germline V gene (reference sequence). The CDR3 is 16 residues long. CDR3 region: CSANKGGGSSTDTQYF. CDR3 DNA: TGCAGTGCTAACAAAGGGGGGGGGTCAAGCACAGATACGCAGTATTTT.

Only a few counts were recorded for this clonotype. The chain has TRBV12-3 or TRBV12-4 and TRBJ2-7; perhaps TRBD1 as D (7 bases). V lost 4 bases and J 3 bases, leaving 13 bases between the germline ends. This CDR3 comprises 14 residues. CDR3 loop: CASSSQGGLYEQYF. The CDR3 DNA is TGTGCCAGCAGTTCCCAGGGGGGCCTCTACGAGCAGTACTTC.

The chain couples TRBV7-8 to TRBJ2-5, with D perhaps matching TRBD1 (8 bases). This CDR3 spans 18 amino acids. Germline V lookup: CDR1 SGHVS, CDR2 FQNEAQ. The V and J ends lost 3 bases and 5 bases respectively, with 25 bases between them. The CDR3 DNA sequence: TGTGCCAGCAGCTTGGGTCACAGGGGGGGTTTTTTAAAGGAGACCCAGTACTTC. It translates to CASSLGHRGGFLKETQYF.

Details on this clonotype: One end of the junction is discordant with germline, which a read error may explain. This chain connects TRBV7-6 to TRBJ2-7; 12 bases agree with TRBD1. This CDR3 has 16 residues. Germline CDR1 reads SGHVS; CDR2 reads FNYEAQ. The CDR3: CASGSLRGQGAYELYF. The CDR3 nucleotides read TGTGCCAGCGGTTCCCTTAGGGGACAGGGGGCTTACGAGCTGTACTTC.

Concerning this clonotype: One end of the junction varies from germline; a read error may be responsible. V is TRBV5-1 and J is TRBJ1-1, with unresolved D. From germline, CDR1 is SGHRS and CDR2 YFSETQ. This CDR3 contains 14 residues. The CDR3 spells CASSRERRDTEAFF. CDR3 DNA: TGTGCCAGCAGCCGAGAAAGGAGGGACACTGAAGCTTTCTTT.

This clonotype was seen more than once but under ten times. The chain is built from TRBV20-1 and TRBJ2-5, with 12 bases aligning to TRBD2. After removal of 5 bases from V and 5 bases from J, the junction contained 3 bases not matched to a gene. Per the germline V gene, CDR1 is DFQATT and CDR2 is SNEGSKA (reference sequence). CDR3 size: 13 residues. As DNA, the CDR3 is TGCAGTGCTTCAACTAGCGGGGGGGAGACCCAGTACTTC. This translates into CSASTSGGETQYF.